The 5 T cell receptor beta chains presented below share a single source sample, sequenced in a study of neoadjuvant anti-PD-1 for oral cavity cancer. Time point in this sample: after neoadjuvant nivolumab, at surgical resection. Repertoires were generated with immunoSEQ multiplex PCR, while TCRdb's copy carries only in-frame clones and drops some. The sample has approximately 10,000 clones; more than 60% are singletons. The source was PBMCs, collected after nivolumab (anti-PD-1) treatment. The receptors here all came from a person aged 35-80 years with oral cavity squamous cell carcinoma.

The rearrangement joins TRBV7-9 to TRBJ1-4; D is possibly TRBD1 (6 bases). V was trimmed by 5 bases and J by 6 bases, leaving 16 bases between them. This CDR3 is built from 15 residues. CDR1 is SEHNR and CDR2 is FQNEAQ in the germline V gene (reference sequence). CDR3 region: CASSRLQGEDEKLFF. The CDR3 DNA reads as TGTGCCAGCAGCCGGCTACAGGGAGAAGATGAAAAACTGTTTTTT.

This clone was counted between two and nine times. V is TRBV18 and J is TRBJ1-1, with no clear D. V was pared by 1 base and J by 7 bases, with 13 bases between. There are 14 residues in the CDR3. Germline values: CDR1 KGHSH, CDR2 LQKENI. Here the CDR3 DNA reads TGTGCCAGCTCACCACGAAGCTCTACCTTTGAAGCTTTCTTT. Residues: CASSPRSSTFEAFF.

This CDR3 is CASSFGLAGLQETQYF. CDR3 DNA: TGTGCCAGCAGCTTCGGTTTAGCGGGTCTACAAGAGACCCAGTACTTC. This sequence joins TRBV7-8 and TRBJ2-5; 7 bases line up with TRBD2. The CDR3 loop spans 16 amino acids. In germline, CDR1 is SGHVS, CDR2 FQNEAQ. Losses at the gene ends were 3 bases for V and 2 bases for J; bases not matched to a gene: 9. Full variable domain (rest looked up from reference TRBV7-8 and TRBJ2-5): GAGVSQSPRYKVAKRGQDVALRCDPISGHVSLFWYQQALGQGPEFLTYFQNEAQLDKSGLPSDRFFAERPEGSVSTLKIQRTQQEDSAVYLCASSFGLAGLQETQYFGPGTRLLVL.

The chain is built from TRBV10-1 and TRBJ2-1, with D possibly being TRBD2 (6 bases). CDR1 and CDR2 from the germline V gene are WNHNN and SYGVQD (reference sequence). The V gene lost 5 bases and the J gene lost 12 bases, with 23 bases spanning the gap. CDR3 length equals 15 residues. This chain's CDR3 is CASSLGGGSGQRQFF. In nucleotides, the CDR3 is TGCGCCAGCAGTTTGGGGGGAGGAAGCGGGCAGCGGCAGTTCTTC.

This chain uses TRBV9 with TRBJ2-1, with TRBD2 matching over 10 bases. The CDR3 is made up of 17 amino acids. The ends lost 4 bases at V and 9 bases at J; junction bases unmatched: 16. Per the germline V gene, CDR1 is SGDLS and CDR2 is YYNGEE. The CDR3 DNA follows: TGTGCCAGCAGCCACCACCCCACTAGCGGGATAACACCTGAGCAGTTCTTC. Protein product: CASSHHPTSGITPEQFF.